This T cell receptor (beta chain) was identified in a study of PD-1 blockade in classical Hodgkin lymphoma. Germline CDR1 is SEHNR and CDR2 is FQNEAQ (reference sequence). The CDR3 runs 15 residues. The ends lost 4 bases at V and 6 bases at J; junction bases unmatched: 11. Regarding time point: newly diagnosed, previously untreated cHL patient sample. Applied to thawed PBMCs, magnetic negative selection was the method used to isolate CD8+ T cells. Measured with immunoSEQ multiplex PCR; TCRdb has only the in-frame clones, and not every one. Altogether approximately 9,300 clones are present, about nine tenths being singletons, with the ten largest covering about 16%.

Input material: CD8+ T cells from blood. The chain carries TRBV7-9 and TRBJ1-1; 7 bases fit TRBD1. This clonotype originated in a human donor with classical Hodgkin lymphoma. In nucleotides, the CDR3 is TGTGCCAGCAGCTATGACAGGGCGAGGGTTCCTGAAGCTTTCTTT. Encoded protein: CASSYDRARVPEAFF.